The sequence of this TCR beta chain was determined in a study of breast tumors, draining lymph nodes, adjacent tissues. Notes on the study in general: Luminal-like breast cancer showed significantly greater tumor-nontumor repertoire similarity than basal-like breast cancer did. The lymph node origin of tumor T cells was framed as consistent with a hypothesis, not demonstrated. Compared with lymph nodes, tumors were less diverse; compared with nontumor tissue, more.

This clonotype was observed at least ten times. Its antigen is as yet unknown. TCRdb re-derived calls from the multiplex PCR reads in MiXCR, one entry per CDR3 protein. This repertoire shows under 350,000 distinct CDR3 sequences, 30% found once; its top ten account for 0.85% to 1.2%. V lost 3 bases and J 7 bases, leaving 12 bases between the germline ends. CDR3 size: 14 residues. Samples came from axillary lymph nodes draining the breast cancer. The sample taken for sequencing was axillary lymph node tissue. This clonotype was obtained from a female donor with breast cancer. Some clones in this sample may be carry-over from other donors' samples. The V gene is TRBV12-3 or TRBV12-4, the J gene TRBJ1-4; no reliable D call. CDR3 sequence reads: CASSFNFRGEKLFF. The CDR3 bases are TGTGCCAGCAGTTTCAATTTTCGAGGTGAAAAACTGTTTTTT.